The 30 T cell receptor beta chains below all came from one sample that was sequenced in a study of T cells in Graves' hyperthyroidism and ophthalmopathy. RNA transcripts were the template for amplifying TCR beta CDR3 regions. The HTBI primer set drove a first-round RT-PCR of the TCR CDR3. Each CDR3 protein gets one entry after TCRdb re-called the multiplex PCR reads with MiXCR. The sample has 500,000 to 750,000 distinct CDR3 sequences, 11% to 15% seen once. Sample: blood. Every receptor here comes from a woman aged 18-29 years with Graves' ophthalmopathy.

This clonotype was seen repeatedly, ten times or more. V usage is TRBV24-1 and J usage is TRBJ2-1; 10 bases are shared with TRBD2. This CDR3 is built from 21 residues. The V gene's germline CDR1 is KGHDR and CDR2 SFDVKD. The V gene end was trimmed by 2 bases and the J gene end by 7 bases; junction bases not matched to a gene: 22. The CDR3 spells CATSDSTPGLAGVGKKNEQFF. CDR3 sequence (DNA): TGTGCCACCAGTGATTCGACGCCGGGGCTAGCGGGAGTGGGTAAGAAGAATGAGCAGTTCTTC.

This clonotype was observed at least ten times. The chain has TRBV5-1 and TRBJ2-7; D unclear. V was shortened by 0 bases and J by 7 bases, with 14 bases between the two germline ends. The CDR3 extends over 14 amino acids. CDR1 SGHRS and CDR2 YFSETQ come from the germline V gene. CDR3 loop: CASSLGTLLREQYF. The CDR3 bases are TGCGCCAGCAGCTTGGGGACCCTGCTACGTGAGCAGTACTTC.

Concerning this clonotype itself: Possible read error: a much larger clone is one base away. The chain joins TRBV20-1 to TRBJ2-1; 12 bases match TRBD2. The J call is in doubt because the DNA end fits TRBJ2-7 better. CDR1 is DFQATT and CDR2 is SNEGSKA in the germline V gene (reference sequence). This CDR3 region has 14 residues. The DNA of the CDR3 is TGCAGTGCGACTAGCGGGAGCTCCTACAATGAGCAGTACTTC. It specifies CSATSGSSYNEQYF.

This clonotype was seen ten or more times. The CDR3 bases are TGTGCCAGCAGCTTAACCCCTGGCCGATACAATGAGCAGTTCTTC. It translates to CASSLTPGRYNEQFF. The chain employs TRBV7-2 and TRBJ2-1; D gene unclear. The germline V and J ends were trimmed by 2 bases and 4 bases, with 12 bases remaining between them. The V gene's germline CDR1 is SGHTA and CDR2 FQGNSA. The CDR3 consists of 15 residues.

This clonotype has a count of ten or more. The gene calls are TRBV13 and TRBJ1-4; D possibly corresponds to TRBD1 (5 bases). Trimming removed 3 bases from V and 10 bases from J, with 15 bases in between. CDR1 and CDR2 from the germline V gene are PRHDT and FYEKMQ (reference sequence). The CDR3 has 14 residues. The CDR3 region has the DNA TGTGCCAGCAGCTTCGGGACCGCCGAGGGAAAACTGTTTTTT. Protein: CASSFGTAEGKLFF.

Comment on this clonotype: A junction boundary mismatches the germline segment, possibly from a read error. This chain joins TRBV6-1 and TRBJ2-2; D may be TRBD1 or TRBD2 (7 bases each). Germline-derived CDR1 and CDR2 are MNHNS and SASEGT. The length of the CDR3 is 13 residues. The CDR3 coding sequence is TGTGCCAGCAGTAACCTACAGGGGAGGGAACTGTTTTTT. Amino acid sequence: CASSNLQGRELFF.

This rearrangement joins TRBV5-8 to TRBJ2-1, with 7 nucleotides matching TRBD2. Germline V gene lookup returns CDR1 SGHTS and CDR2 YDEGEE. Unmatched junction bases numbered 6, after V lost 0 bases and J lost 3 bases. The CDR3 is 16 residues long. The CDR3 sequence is CASSLVPTSFYNEQFF. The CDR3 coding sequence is TGTGCCAGCAGCTTGGTACCGACTAGCTTCTACAATGAGCAGTTCTTC.

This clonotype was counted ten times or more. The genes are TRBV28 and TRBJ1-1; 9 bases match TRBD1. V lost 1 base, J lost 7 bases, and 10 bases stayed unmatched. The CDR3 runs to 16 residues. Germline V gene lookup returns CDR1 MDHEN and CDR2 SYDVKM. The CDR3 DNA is TGTGCCAGCAGTTTATATCACAGGGGGCGTTTCGGTGAAGCTTTCTTT. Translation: CASSLYHRGRFGEAFF.

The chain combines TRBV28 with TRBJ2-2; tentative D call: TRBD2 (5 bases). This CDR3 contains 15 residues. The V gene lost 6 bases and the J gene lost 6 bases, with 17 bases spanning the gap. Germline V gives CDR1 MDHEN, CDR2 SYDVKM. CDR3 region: CASRVRGSASGELFF. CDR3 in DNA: TGTGCCAGCAGGGTTCGGGGTTCGGCGTCCGGGGAGCTGTTTTTT.

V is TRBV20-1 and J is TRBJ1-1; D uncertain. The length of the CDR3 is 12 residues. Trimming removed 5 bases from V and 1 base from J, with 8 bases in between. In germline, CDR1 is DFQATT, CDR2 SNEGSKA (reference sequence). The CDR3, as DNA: TGCAGTGCTCCTGTCTCGAACACTGAAGCTTTCTTT. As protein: CSAPVSNTEAFF.

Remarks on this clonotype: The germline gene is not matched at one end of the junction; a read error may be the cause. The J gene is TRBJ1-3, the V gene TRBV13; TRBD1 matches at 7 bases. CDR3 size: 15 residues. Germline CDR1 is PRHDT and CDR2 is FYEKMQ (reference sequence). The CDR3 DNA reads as TGTGTCAGCAGCGGGGCCGGGACAGCCGGAAACACCATATATTTT. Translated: CVSSGAGTAGNTIYF.

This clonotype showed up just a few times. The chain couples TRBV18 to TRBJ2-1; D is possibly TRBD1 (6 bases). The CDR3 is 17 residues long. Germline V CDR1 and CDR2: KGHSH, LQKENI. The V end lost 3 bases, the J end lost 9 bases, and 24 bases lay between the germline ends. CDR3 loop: CASSPLEDSSILGEQFF. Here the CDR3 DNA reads TGTGCCAGCTCACCTCTTGAGGACAGCTCTATCTTGGGTGAGCAGTTCTTC. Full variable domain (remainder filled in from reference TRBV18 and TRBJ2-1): NAGVMQNPRHLVRRRGQEARLRCSPMKGHSHVYWYRQLPEEGLKFMVYLQKENIIDESGMPKERFSAEFPKEGPSILRIQQVVRGDSAAYFCASSPLEDSSILGEQFFGPGTRLTVL.

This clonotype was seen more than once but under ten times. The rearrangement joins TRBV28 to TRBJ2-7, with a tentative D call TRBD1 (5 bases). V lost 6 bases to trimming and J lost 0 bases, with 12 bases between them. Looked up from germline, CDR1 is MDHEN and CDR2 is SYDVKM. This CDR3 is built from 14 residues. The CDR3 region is CASRFQGSSYEQYF. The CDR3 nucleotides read TGTGCCAGCAGATTCCAGGGCAGCTCCTACGAGCAGTACTTC.

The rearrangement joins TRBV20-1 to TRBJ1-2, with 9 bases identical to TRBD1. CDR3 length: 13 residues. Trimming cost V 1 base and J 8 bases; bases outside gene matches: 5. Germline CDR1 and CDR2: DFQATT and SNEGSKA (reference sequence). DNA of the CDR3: TGCAGTGCTAGAGCACAGGGGGCGCCCGGCTACACCTTC. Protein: CSARAQGAPGYTF.

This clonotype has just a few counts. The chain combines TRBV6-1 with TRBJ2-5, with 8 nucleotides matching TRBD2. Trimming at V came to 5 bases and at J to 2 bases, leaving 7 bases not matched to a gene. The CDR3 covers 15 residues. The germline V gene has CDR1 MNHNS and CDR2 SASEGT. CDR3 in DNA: TGTGCCAGCAGTTACGCGGGGGGTCTTCAAGAGACCCAGTACTTC. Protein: CASSYAGGLQETQYF.

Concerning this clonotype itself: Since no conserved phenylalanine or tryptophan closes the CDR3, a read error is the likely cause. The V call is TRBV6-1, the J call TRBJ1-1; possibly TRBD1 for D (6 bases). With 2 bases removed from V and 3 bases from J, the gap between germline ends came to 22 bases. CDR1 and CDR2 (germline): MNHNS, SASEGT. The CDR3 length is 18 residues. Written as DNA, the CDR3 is TGTGCCAGCAGTGAATTGGGTGGGGGCCACGCCTGGGACACTGAAGCTTTCCTT. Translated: CASSELGGGHAWDTEAFL.

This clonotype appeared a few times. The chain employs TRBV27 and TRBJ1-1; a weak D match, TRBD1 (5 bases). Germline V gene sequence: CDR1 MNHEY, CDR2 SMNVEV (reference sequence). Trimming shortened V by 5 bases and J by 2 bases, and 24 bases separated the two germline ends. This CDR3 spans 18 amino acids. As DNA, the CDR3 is TGTGCCAGCAGTCCTTGGACCGGGACTAAAGTTGGTAACACTGAAGCTTTCTTT. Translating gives CASSPWTGTKVGNTEAFF.

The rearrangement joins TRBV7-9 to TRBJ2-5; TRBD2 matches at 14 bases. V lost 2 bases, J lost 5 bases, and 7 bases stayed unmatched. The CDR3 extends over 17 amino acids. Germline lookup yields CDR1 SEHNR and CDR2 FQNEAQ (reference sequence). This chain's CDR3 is CASSLMGLAGEGETQYF. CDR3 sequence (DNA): TGTGCCAGCAGCTTAATGGGACTAGCGGGAGAGGGGGAGACCCAGTACTTC.

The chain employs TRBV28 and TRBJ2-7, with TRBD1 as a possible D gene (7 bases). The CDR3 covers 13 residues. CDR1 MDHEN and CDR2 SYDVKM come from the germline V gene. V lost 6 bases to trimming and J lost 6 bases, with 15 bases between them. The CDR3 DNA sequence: TGTGCCAGCAGCCAGGAGGGGGCCGGCGAGCAGTACTTC. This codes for CASSQEGAGEQYF. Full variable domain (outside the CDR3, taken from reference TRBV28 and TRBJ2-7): DVKVTQSSRYLVKRTGEKVFLECVQDMDHENMFWYRQDPGLGLRLIYFSYDVKMKEKGDIPEGYSVSREKKERFSLILESASTNQTSMYLCASSQEGAGEQYFGPGTRLTVT.

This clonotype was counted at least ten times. This CDR3 reads CASSRTAGAMNTEAFF. CDR3 DNA: TGTGCCAGTAGTCGGACAGCGGGGGCCATGAACACTGAAGCTTTCTTT. The chain couples TRBV19 to TRBJ1-1; D is perhaps TRBD1 (6 bases). Per the germline V gene, CDR1 is LNHDA and CDR2 is SQIVND (reference sequence). The CDR3 consists of 16 residues. V was cut by 5 bases and J by 0 bases, with 16 bases left in between.

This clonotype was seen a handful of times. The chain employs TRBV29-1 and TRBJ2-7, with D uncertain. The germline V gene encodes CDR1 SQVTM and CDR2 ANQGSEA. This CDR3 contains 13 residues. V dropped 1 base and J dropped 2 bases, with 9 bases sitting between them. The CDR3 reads CSVEGVTAYEQYF. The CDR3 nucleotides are TGCAGCGTTGAAGGGGTCACTGCCTACGAGCAGTACTTC.

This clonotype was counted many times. The CDR3 DNA reads TGTGCCAGCACCCCACGGACTAGCGGGAGTGGGGTCCAAGAGACCCAGTACTTC. As protein: CASTPRTSGSGVQETQYF. This rearrangement joins TRBV6-2 or TRBV6-3 to TRBJ2-5, with 13 bases fitting TRBD2. The CDR3 consists of 18 residues. Germline CDR1 and CDR2: MNHEY and SVGEGT. With V trimmed by 7 bases and J by 1 base, 12 bases remained unmatched.

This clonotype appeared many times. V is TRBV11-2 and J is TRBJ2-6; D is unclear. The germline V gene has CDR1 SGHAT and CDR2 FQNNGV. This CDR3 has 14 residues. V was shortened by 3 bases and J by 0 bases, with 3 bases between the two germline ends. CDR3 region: CASSFNSGANVLTF. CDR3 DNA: TGTGCCAGCAGCTTCAACTCTGGGGCCAACGTCCTGACTTTC.

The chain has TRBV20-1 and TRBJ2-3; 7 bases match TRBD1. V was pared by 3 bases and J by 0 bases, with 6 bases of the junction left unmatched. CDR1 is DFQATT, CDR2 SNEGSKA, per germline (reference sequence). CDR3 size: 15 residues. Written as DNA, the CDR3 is TGCAGTGCTAGTACCCGACAGGGTAGCACAGATACGCAGTATTTT. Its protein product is CSASTRQGSTDTQYF.

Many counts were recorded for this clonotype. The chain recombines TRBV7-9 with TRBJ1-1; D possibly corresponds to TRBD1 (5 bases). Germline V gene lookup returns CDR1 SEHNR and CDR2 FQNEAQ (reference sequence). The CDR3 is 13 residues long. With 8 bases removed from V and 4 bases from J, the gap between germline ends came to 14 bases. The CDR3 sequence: CASPPGSSTEAFF. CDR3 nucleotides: TGTGCCAGCCCTCCAGGGTCCAGCACTGAAGCTTTCTTT.

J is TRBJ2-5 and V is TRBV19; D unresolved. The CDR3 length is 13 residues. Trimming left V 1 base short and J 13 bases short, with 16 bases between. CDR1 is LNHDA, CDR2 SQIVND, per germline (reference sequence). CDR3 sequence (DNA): TGTGCCAGTAGTATAGGGGTCGGCCCATCGATGTACTTC. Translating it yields CASSIGVGPSMYF.

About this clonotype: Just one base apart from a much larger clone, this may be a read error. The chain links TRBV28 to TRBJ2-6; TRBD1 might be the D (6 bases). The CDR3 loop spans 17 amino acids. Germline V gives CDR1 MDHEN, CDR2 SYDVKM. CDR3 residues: CASSLFPGDVRANALTF. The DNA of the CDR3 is TGTGCCAGCAGTTTATTCCCAGGGGACGTTAGGGCCAACGCCCTGACTTTC.

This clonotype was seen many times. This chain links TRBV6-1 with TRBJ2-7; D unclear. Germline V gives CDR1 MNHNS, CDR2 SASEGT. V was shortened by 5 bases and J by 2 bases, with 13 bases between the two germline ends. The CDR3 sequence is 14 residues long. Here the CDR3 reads CASSPTSFTYEQYF. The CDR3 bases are TGTGCCAGCAGTCCGACTTCCTTTACCTACGAGCAGTACTTC.

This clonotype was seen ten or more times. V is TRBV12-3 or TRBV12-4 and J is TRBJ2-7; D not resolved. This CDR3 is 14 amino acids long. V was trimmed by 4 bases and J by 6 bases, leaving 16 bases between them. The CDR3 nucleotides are TGTGCCAGCAGTTATTGGGCGGAAGGACCCGAGCAGTACTTC. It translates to CASSYWAEGPEQYF.

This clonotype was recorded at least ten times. CDR3 protein: CATSLSGRPPYEQYF. The CDR3 DNA is TGTGCCACCAGTCTCAGCGGGAGGCCCCCCTACGAGCAGTACTTC. V gene TRBV24-1 combines with J gene TRBJ2-7; 9 nucleotides agree with TRBD2. CDR3 length equals 15 residues. J was trimmed by 2 bases and V by 6 bases; bases with no gene match: 7. Germline V CDR1 and CDR2: KGHDR, SFDVKD.